This T cell receptor (beta chain) was documented in a study of graft-versus-host responses after intestinal transplantation (dated by TCRdb to the early 2020s). Broadly, across the study: Recipients received multivisceral, liver-intestinal, or isolated intestinal transplants. Samples from three later patients were sequenced in-house on an Illumina MiSeq with MiXCR processing rather than by the commercial service. Bulk TCR-beta CDR3 sequencing was used to track graft-versus-host and host-versus-graft alloreactive T cell clones in the graft, circulation and bone marrow after intestinal transplantation. To identify alloreactive clones, pre-transplant mixed lymphocyte reaction products were sequenced and compared with unstimulated pre-transplant donor and recipient T cells. All recipients received anti-thymocyte globulin induction followed by maintenance tacrolimus and steroids for roughly 3 years. A peak of at least 4% donor T cells among recipient peripheral blood mononuclear cells was the definition used for donor T cell macrochimerism. A cohort of about two dozen intestinal transplant recipients, including one retransplant, was enrolled, and a few patients lacking pretransplant specimens were excluded.

Broader findings and caveats from the paper: Early after transplant, peak levels of circulating GvH clones were associated with declines in HvG clones. GvH clones were found in recipient bone marrow, and some of the GvH clones appeared earlier in ileal mucosa or blood, which is consistent with an intestinal mucosal origin. In patients with donor T cell macrochimerism, the allografts had high GvH to HvG T cell clonal ratios. The relatively low number and heterogeneity of intestinal transplant patients limited the conclusions.

The germline V gene supplies CDR1 MGHRA and CDR2 YSYEKL. The CDR3 has 15 amino acids, counting the end cysteine and phenylalanine. The CDR3 DNA has 45 bases and is translated from base 1. V loses 4 bases at its end and J loses 2 bases; junction bases beyond the gene matches: 4. Library preparation was by the immunoSEQ multiplex PCR assay. High-throughput TCR-beta CDR3 sequencing of genomic DNA from most patients was performed by Adaptive Biotechnologies. On the authors' methods: Adaptive's ImmunoSEQ software was the source of the TCR sequencing data for over 15 patients, while three other patients were processed with MiXCR and VDJtools. CDR3 nucleotide sequences shared by donor and recipient were removed because the origin of these sequences could not be assigned. To count as alloreactive, a clone needed at least 2-fold expansion over unstimulated cells and a minimum CFSE-low frequency of 0.002% (template counts) or 0.001% (read counts). Clones were considered mappable if detected in sequenced pre-transplant spleen, lymph node, or MLR CFSE-low populations of the donor or recipient. Cumulative frequency of alloreactive clones was calculated as a percentage of all sequences weighted by copy number. As stored in TCRdb, this immuneACCESS dataset retains in-frame rearrangements with V and J assigned. A fraction of the clones does not appear; measured against another copy, unresolved V genes explain less than half of the discrepancy, and the remainder lacks a known reason. The DNA was the basis for D and trimming; V, J and clone size are from that table. The sample profile shows 80,000 or so clones; 92% of them were found once. Jointly, the top ten make up 0.69% of the sample.

Note on this clone: Its binding antigen is unknown. Per-base qualities were not stored, and no clone one base away is much larger.

Blood samples were collected up to 4 times in the first month after transplant and then at least monthly when available. The sequencing used PBMCs, collected 98 days after intestinal transplantation. Here the chain combines TRBV4-1 and TRBJ1-3; 8 bases in the junction line up with TRBD1. This clonotype was obtained from a human patient who received an intestinal transplant, so some T cells may come from the graft donor. The base sequence is TGCGCCAGCAGCCCCCGGACAGGGCCTGGAAACACCATATATTTT. It codes for CASSPRTGPGNTIYF.